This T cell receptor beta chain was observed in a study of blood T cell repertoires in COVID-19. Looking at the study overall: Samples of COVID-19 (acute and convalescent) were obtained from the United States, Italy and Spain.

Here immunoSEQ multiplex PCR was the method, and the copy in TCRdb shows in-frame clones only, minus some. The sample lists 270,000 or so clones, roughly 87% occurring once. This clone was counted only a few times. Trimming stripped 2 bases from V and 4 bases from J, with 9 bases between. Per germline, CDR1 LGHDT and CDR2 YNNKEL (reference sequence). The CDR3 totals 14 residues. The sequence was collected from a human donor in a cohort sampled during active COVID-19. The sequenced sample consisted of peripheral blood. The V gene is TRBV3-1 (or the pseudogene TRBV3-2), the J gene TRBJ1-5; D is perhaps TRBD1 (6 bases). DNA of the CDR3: TGTGCCAGCAGCCAAACTGGACAGAATCAGCCCCAGCATTTT. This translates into CASSQTGQNQPQHF.